This TCR beta chain appears in the sequencing data of a study of CD8 T cells in Susac syndrome. Random hexamers were used to reverse transcribe the RNA input (about 0.5 to 1 ug). The immunoSEQ assay covered 54 Vbeta and 13 Jbeta segments for CDR3. TCRdb recomputed calls from the immunoSEQ multiplex PCR reads with MiXCR, one row per CDR3 protein. Here the sample spans approximately 75,000 distinct CDR3 sequences, roughly 94% being singletons. Germline values: CDR1 SEHNR, CDR2 FQNEAQ (reference sequence). There are 13 residues in the CDR3. Trimming left V 7 bases short and J 5 bases short, with 12 bases between.

The V and J genes are TRBV7-9 and TRBJ2-1; tentatively, D is TRBD1 or TRBD2 (6 bases each). The receptor was derived from a human donor in good health. The sample comprised CD8+ T cells from PBMCs. DNA for the CDR3: TGTGCCAGCACCTCTGGGGGGCACAATGAGCAGTTCTTC. The encoded protein is CASTSGGHNEQFF.